This is a list of T cell receptor beta chains from one sample in a study of human T cells and chemical hapten exposure. TCRdb independently ran MiXCR on the 5' RACE reads; one entry per CDR3 protein. Of approximately 81,000 distinct CDR3 sequences listed, about 8.4% are singletons. These receptors all come from a male donor in good health. Both conserved end residues are part of each CDR3. The D gene is left open where the match is weak. Clone size, where shown, is once, few, many, or a class for clones that have expanded.

clone size | J gene | D gene | V gene | CDR3 protein | CDR3 DNA
- | TRBJ2-3 | - | TRBV29-1 | CSLSAGILTDTQYF | TGCAGCCTATCCGCCGGGATTCTCACAGATACGCAGTATTTT
many | TRBJ1-6 | - | TRBV5-1 | CASNRAPASDSPLHF | TGCGCCAGCAACCGGGCCCCAGCATCCGATTCACCCCTCCACTTT
few | TRBJ2-1 | TRBD2 | TRBV20-1 | CSARLAGEGNEQFF | TGCAGTGCAAGACTAGCGGGAGAGGGCAATGAGCAGTTCTTC
- | TRBJ1-5 | - | TRBV10-2 | CASRDTKSNQPQHF | TGCGCCAGCCGGGACACGAAGAGTAATCAGCCCCAGCATTTT
- | TRBJ1-2 | - | TRBV29-1 | CSVEDQRPGRGTGYGYTF | TGCAGCGTTGAAGATCAAAGGCCCGGCAGGGGAACGGGCTATGGCTACACCTTC
- | TRBJ2-1 | TRBD2 | TRBV5-4 | CATLVTSGGALYNEQFF | TGTGCCACCCTGGTGACTAGCGGGGGGGCCCTCTACAATGAGCAGTTCTTC
- | TRBJ1-5 | - | TRBV5-1 | CASSLGTVSNQPQHF | TGCGCCAGCAGCTTGGGGACAGTTAGCAATCAGCCCCAGCATTTT
- | TRBJ2-1 | - | TRBV24-1 | CATSDPRQAYNEQFF | TGTGCCACCAGTGACCCACGACAGGCGTACAATGAGCAGTTCTTC
many | TRBJ2-5 | TRBD2 | TRBV5-1 | CASSLDTSGNQETQYF | TGCGCCAGCAGCTTGGACACTAGCGGGAACCAAGAGACCCAGTACTTC
- | TRBJ2-5 | - | TRBV5-1 | CASSLDSLQETQYF | TGCGCCAGCAGCTTGGACAGCCTGCAAGAGACCCAGTACTTC
few | TRBJ2-1 | TRBD2 | TRBV6-2/TRBV6-3 | CASSYGTGLLAGVVRFF | TGTGCCAGCAGTTACGGGACGGGGTTACTAGCGGGGGTCGTCCGGTTCTTC
- | TRBJ2-1 | TRBD2 | TRBV5-6 | CASSLRLAGTNEQFF | TGTGCCAGCAGCTTGAGGCTAGCGGGAACCAATGAGCAGTTCTTC
- | TRBJ2-6 | - | TRBV7-6 | CASSQNTWDLSGANVLTF | TGTGCCAGCAGCCAAAATACTTGGGATTTATCTGGGGCCAACGTCCTGACTTTC
many | TRBJ2-7 | - | TRBV9 | CASSAGPSGEQYF | TGTGCCAGCAGCGCAGGACCTTCGGGCGAGCAGTACTTC
- | TRBJ2-7 | - | TRBV30 | CAWSVRTYEQYF | TGTGCCTGGAGTGTAAGGACCTACGAGCAGTACTTC
few | TRBJ2-1 | TRBD2 | TRBV7-2 | CASSPTSGGAGEQFF | TGTGCCAGCAGCCCTACTAGCGGGGGGGCCGGTGAGCAGTTCTTC
many | TRBJ2-7 | TRBD1 | TRBV27 | CASSGDRDLSYEQYF | TGTGCCAGCAGTGGAGACAGGGACCTCTCCTACGAGCAGTACTTC
few | TRBJ1-1 | - | TRBV7-9 | CASSPPPGAAEAFF | TGTGCCAGCAGCCCGCCTCCGGGGGCGGCTGAAGCTTTCTTT
- | TRBJ2-7 | TRBD2 | TRBV20-1 | CSARDPLSGGDYEQYF | TGCAGTGCTAGAGATCCGTTGTCGGGAGGGGACTACGAGCAGTACTTC
- | TRBJ2-1 | - | TRBV5-4 | CASSRESSYNEQFF | TGTGCCAGCAGCCGGGAGAGCTCCTACAATGAGCAGTTCTTC
few | TRBJ1-5 | - | TRBV4-1 | CASSQGRQGQPQHF | TGCGCCAGCAGCCAGGGCCGCCAGGGGCAGCCCCAGCATTTT
- | TRBJ2-1 | - | TRBV15 | CATSRGQKEQFF | TGTGCCACCAGCAGAGGACAGAAAGAGCAGTTCTTC
- | TRBJ1-6 | TRBD1 | TRBV7-2 | CASSLEDRANSPLHF | TGTGCCAGCAGCTTAGAGGACAGGGCGAATTCACCCCTCCACTTT
many | TRBJ2-6 | - | TRBV14 | CASSQDLGSAGANVLTF | TGTGCCAGCAGCCAAGATTTGGGTTCGGCCGGGGCCAACGTCCTGACTTTC
few | TRBJ1-5 | TRBD1 | TRBV6-2/TRBV6-3 | CASGGQEAQPQHF | TGTGCCAGCGGAGGACAGGAGGCTCAGCCCCAGCATTTT
many | TRBJ1-4 | - | TRBV12-3/TRBV12-4 | CASSTPRDEKLFF | TGTGCCAGCAGCACCCCCAGGGACGAAAAACTGTTTTTT
few | TRBJ2-2 | TRBD1 | TRBV7-9 | CASSPRPGTGGKNTGELFF | TGTGCCAGCAGCCCACGTCCCGGGACAGGGGGAAAGAACACCGGGGAGCTGTTTTTT
few | TRBJ2-1 | - | TRBV7-3 | CASSLRQINEQFF | TGTGCCAGCAGCTTAAGACAGATCAATGAGCAGTTCTTC
- | TRBJ2-1 | - | TRBV6-6 | CASTKKGRNNEQFF | TGTGCCAGCACAAAGAAAGGGAGAAACAATGAGCAGTTCTTC
many | TRBJ2-3 | TRBD1 | TRBV20-1 | CSARQGATDTQYF | TGCAGTGCTAGACAGGGGGCAACAGATACGCAGTATTTT
- | TRBJ2-2 | TRBD2 | TRBV25-1 | CASSPLAGGNTGELFF | TGTGCCAGCAGCCCACTCGCGGGGGGGAACACCGGGGAGCTGTTTTTT
few | TRBJ1-1 | TRBD1 | TRBV5-5 | CASSWGQDNTEAFF | TGTGCCAGCAGCTGGGGACAGGACAACACTGAAGCTTTCTTT
many | TRBJ1-5 | - | TRBV7-2 | CASSLDRGSQPQHF | TGTGCCAGCAGCTTAGATCGGGGGAGCCAGCCCCAGCATTTT
- | TRBJ1-2 | - | TRBV28 | CASEEATASAGYTF | TGTGCCAGCGAAGAAGCGACGGCGTCCGCTGGCTACACCTTC
few | TRBJ1-2 | - | TRBV12-3/TRBV12-4 | CASSLGFGLKPYTF | TGTGCCAGCAGTCTCGGATTCGGTCTAAAACCCTACACCTTC
- | TRBJ1-3 | - | TRBV27 | CASSFRGSGNTIYF | TGTGCCAGCAGTTTCAGGGGCTCTGGAAACACCATATATTTT
many | TRBJ2-3 | TRBD2 | TRBV5-1 | CASRNSGKADTQYF | TGCGCCAGCAGGAATAGCGGGAAGGCAGATACGCAGTATTTT
few | TRBJ2-1 | - | TRBV29-1 | CSVEGGGSMNEQFF | TGCAGCGTTGAAGGAGGGGGGAGTATGAATGAGCAGTTCTTC
- | TRBJ1-4 | TRBD1 | TRBV20-1 | CSADKTGRNEKLFF | TGCAGTGCCGACAAGACAGGGAGAAATGAAAAACTGTTTTTT
many | TRBJ2-1 | TRBD2 | TRBV4-1 | CASSQGRLAKGSRDEQFF | TGCGCCAGCAGCCAAGGCCGACTAGCGAAGGGGAGCCGGGATGAGCAGTTCTTC
many | TRBJ2-1 | - | TRBV20-1 | CSAVLSSVPSSYNEQFF | TGCAGTGCCGTCCTTTCTAGCGTCCCGAGCTCCTACAATGAGCAGTTCTTC